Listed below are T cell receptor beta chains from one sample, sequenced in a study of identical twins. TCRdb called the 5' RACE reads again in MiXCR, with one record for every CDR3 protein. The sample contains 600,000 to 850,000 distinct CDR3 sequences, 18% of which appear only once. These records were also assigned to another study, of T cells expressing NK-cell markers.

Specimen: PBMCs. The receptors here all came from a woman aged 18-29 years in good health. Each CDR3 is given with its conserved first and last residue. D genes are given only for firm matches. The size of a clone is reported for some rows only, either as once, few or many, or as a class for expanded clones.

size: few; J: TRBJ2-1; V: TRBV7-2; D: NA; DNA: TGTGCCAGCAGCTTAGTAGCGGCCTCAGAGCAGTTCTTC; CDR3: CASSLVAASEQFF
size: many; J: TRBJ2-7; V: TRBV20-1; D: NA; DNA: TGCAGTGCTCAGGGCCAAAATTTTGACGAGCAGTACTTC; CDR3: CSAQGQNFDEQYF
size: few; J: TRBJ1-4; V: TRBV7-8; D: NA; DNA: TGTGCCAGCAGCTGGTTAGGAAGTCGGGAAAAACTGTTTTTT; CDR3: CASSWLGSREKLFF
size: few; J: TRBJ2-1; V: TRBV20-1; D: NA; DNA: TGCAGTGCTAGAGAACCGGGACGCCACTACAATGAGCAGTTCTTC; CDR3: CSAREPGRHYNEQFF
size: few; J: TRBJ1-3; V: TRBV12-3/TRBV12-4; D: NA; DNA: TGTGCCAGCAGTCGGGCCGACGGGGACACCATATATTTT; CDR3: CASSRADGDTIYF
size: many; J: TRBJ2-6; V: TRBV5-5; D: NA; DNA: TGTGCCAGCAGCTTACGGGCCGGGGCTGGGGCCAACGTCCTGACTTTC; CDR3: CASSLRAGAGANVLTF
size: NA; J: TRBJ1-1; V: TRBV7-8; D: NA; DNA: TGTGCCAGCAGCGCGCACAGGGCGGCTGAAGCTTTCTTT; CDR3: CASSAHRAAEAFF
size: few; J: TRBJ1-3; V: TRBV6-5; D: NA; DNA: TGTGCCAGCAGTTTGGGTTTCTTCTCTGGAAACACCATATATTTT; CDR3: CASSLGFFSGNTIYF
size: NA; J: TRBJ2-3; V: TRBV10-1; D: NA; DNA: TGCGCCAGCAGTGAGTCTCCCCCAGATACGCAGTATTTT; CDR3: CASSESPPDTQYF
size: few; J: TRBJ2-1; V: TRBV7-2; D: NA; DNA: TGTGCCAGCAGCTTAGCCGCCCGTTTCCTCAATGAGCAGTTCTTC; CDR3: CASSLAARFLNEQFF
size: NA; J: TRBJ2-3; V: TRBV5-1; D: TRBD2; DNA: TGCGCCAGCAGCTTGGTTACTAGCGGGAATACAGATACGCAGTATTTT; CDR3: CASSLVTSGNTDTQYF
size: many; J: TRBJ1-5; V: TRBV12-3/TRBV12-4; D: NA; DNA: TGTGCCAGCAGTTCGGGGGGGCAGCCCCAGCATTTT; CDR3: CASSSGGQPQHF
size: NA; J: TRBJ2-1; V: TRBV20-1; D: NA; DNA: TGCAGTGCTAGAGATCTTGAGGGGGGGACACCCACCCACTTC; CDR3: CSARDLEGGTPTHF
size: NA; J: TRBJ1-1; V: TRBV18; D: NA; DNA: TGTGCCAGCTCACCGAACAGGGTGAACACTGAAGCTTTCTTT; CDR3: CASSPNRVNTEAFF
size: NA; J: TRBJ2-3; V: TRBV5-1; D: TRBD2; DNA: TGCGCCAGCAGCTTGGCCGGGCTAGCGGGGCACACAGATACGCAGTATTTT; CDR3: CASSLAGLAGHTDTQYF
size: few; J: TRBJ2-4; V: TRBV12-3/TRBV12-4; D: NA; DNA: TGTGCCAGCAGTTTAGCTCACTCCCAGGTCAAAAACATTCAGTACTTC; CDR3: CASSLAHSQVKNIQYF
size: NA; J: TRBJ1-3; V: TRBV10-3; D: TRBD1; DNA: TGTGCCATCAGTCCCGGGACAGGGCCTCCGCGGGTGAATTTT; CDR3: CAISPGTGPPRVNF
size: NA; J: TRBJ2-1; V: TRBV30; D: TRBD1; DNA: TGTGCCTGGACCGTACAGGCAGGGGGCTATGAGCAGTTCTTC; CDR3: CAWTVQAGGYEQFF
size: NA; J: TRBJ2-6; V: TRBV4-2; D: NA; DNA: TGTGCCAGCAGCCAAGATGGGGGCGGGGCCAACGTCCTGACTTTC; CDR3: CASSQDGGGANVLTF
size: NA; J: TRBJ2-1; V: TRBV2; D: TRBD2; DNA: TGTGCCAGCAGTCGACTAGCGACGTACAATGAGCAGTTCTTC; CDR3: CASSRLATYNEQFF
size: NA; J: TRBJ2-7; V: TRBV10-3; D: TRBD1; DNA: TGTGCCATCAGTGAGTCGAGGACAGGGGGGAAAGAGCAGTACTTC; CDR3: CAISESRTGGKEQYF
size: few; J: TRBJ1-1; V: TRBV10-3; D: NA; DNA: TGTGCCATCAGTGACCAGACTATGACGAACACTGAAGCTTTCTTT; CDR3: CAISDQTMTNTEAFF
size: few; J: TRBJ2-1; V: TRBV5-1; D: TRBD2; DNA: TGCGCCAGCAGCTTCGGCGGGGGTATATCCTACAATGAGCAGTTCTTC; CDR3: CASSFGGGISYNEQFF
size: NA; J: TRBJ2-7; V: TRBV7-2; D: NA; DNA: TGTGCCAGCGGCCTGACGCCCATGAGGGAGCAGTACTTC; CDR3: CASGLTPMREQYF
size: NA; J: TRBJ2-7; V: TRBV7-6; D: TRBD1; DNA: TGTGCCAGCAGCTTAGCGGGACAGGGGGTTACCTACGAGCAGTACTTC; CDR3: CASSLAGQGVTYEQYF
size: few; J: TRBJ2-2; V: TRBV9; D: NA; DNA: TGTGCCAGCAAGAGGACAGCTATCACCGGGGAGCTGTTTTTT; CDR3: CASKRTAITGELFF
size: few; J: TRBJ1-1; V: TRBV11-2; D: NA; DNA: TGTGCCAGCAGCCCCCAGGCCCGCGAAGCTTTCTTT; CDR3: CASSPQAREAFF
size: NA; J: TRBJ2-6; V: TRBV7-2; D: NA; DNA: TGTGCCAGCAGCTTAAAATGGTCTGGGGCCAACGTCCTGACTTTC; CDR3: CASSLKWSGANVLTF
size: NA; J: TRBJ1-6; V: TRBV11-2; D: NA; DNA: TGTGCCAGCAGCCCCGGACACACGAATTCACCCCTCCACTTT; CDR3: CASSPGHTNSPLHF
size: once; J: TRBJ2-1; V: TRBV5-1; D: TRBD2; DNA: TGCGCCAGCGGCTTCCTAGTTGGGACTAGCGGGCGAAACAATGAGCAGTTCTTC; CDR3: CASGFLVGTSGRNNEQFF
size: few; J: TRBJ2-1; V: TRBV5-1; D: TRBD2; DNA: TGCGCCAGCGGGCGGGGGGCCTACAATGAGCAGTTCTTC; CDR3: CASGRGAYNEQFF
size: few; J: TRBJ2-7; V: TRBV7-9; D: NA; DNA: TGTGCCAGCAGCTCAATGGCCGACTCCTACGAGCAGTACTTC; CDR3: CASSSMADSYEQYF
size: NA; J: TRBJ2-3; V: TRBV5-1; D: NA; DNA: TGCGCCAGCAGTCGCCAGGGTCTGGACACAGATACGCAGTATTTT; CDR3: CASSRQGLDTDTQYF
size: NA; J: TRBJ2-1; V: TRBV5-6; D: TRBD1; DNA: TGTGCCAGCAGCAGGAGACAGGGGGCGGACACCTACAATGAGCAGTTCTTC; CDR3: CASSRRQGADTYNEQFF
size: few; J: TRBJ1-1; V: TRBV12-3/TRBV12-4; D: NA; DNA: TGTGCCAGCAGACTGGCCTCCTGGGCTTTCTTT; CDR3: CASRLASWAFF
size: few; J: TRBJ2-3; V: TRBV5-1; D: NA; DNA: TGCGCCAGCAGCTTGGACCCCTGGGCAGATACGCAGTATTTT; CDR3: CASSLDPWADTQYF
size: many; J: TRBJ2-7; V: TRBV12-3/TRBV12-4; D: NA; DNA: TGTGCCAGCAGTTTCACCTCCTACGAGCAGTACTTC; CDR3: CASSFTSYEQYF
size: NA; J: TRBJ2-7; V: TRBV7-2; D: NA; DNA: TGTGCCAGCAGCTTAGGGAGGGTTCGGTCCGAGCAGTACTTC; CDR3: CASSLGRVRSEQYF